What follows are 19 T cell receptor beta chains derived from one specimen sequenced in a study of identical twins. MiXCR, run by TCRdb on the 5' RACE reads, gives a single entry per CDR3 protein. In the table there are fewer than 500,000 distinct CDR3 sequences, about 13% of which are singletons. The data were also submitted as part of a second study, on yellow fever vaccine responses in identical twins.

The sequenced sample consisted of CD4+ T cells sorted from blood. These receptors came from a woman aged 18-29 years in good health.

The chain uses TRBV6-2 or TRBV6-3 and TRBJ2-4; D is possibly TRBD1 (5 bases). This CDR3 region has 16 residues. V gave up 10 bases and J gave up 9 bases, with 28 bases separating them. Germline V gene lookup returns CDR1 MNHEY and CDR2 SVGEGT. CDR3 nucleotide sequence: TGTGCCACACGGCAGACAGCCTCAACTCCTGGTATCATTCAGTACTTC. Its protein product is CATRQTASTPGIIQYF.

This clonotype was picked up a small number of times. The chain has TRBV4-3 and TRBJ1-4; D call uncertain. V lost 1 base and J lost 6, with 9 bases in between. This CDR3 is 14 amino acids long. CDR1 is LGHNA and CDR2 is YSLEER in the germline V gene. The CDR3 nucleotides are TGCGCCAGCAGCCAAGTGAACGCAGATGAAAAACTGTTTTTT. Amino acids: CASSQVNADEKLFF.

This clonotype was detected a few times. V usage is TRBV4-3 and J usage is TRBJ1-1, with D hard to call. The CDR3 spans 15 residues. Germline V gene sequence: CDR1 LGHNA, CDR2 YSLEER. Trimming stripped 4 bases from V and 0 bases from J, with 12 bases between. The CDR3 reads CASSRGSLMNTEAFF. The DNA for the CDR3 is TGCGCCAGCAGCCGAGGCTCGCTCATGAACACTGAAGCTTTCTTT.

The gene calls are TRBV20-1 and TRBJ1-1; D gene uncertain. Trimming left V 2 bases short and J 4 bases short, with 11 bases between. Germline lookup yields CDR1 DFQATT and CDR2 SNEGSKA (reference sequence). CDR3 length: 13 amino acids. CDR3 region: CSARLGRATEAFF. The CDR3 nucleotides are TGCAGTGCTAGATTGGGGAGGGCCACTGAAGCTTTCTTT.

In this sample, this clonotype turned up many times. J is TRBJ2-1 and V is TRBV5-1, with TRBD2 identical over 15 bases. The CDR3 covers 15 residues. CDR1 and CDR2 (germline): SGHRS, YFSETQ. V was pared by 7 bases and J by 9 bases, with 8 bases of the junction left unmatched. This CDR3 reads CASRPGLAGGSEQFF. The CDR3 DNA is TGCGCCAGCCGCCCGGGACTAGCGGGAGGAAGTGAGCAGTTCTTC.

This clonotype has more than one count but fewer than ten. The rearrangement joins TRBV4-3 to TRBJ2-7; D ambiguous. CDR3 size: 18 residues. Germline V lookup: CDR1 LGHNA, CDR2 YSLEER. V shed 2 bases and J shed 6 bases, with 26 bases lying between them. As DNA, the CDR3 is TGCGCCAGCAGCCAAAGTAATCATGTAGATTTGTTTCCGGGCGAGCAGTACTTC. Translated, it gives CASSQSNHVDLFPGEQYF.

The chain carries TRBV4-3 and TRBJ1-5; TRBD1 is a possible D gene (5 bases). CDR1 is LGHNA, CDR2 YSLEER, per germline. V was cut by 1 base and J by 6 bases, with 13 bases left in between. This CDR3 is built from 15 residues. CDR3 residues: CASSQVEGAGQPQHF. The DNA for the CDR3 is TGCGCCAGCAGCCAAGTCGAAGGGGCTGGTCAGCCCCAGCATTTT.

The CDR3 DNA is TGTGCCAGTCTCCACACAGGGACAGGTGCCTACGAGCAGTACTTC. Translation: CASLHTGTGAYEQYF. J is TRBJ2-7 and V is TRBV6-2 or TRBV6-3; 8 bases align to TRBD1. The CDR3 has 15 residues. J gave up 2 bases and V 9 bases, and 12 bases lay outside the gene matches. Per the germline V gene, CDR1 is MNHEY and CDR2 is SVGEGT.

A few counts support this clonotype. V and J are TRBV25-1 and TRBJ2-2; D uncertain. V was shortened by 6 bases and J by 5 bases, with 10 bases between the two germline ends. This CDR3 spans 13 amino acids. The germline V gene has CDR1 MGHDK and CDR2 SYGVNS. The CDR3 sequence is CASSADLTGELFF. The CDR3 DNA is TGTGCCAGCAGCGCGGACCTGACCGGGGAGCTGTTTTTT.

V gene TRBV9 combines with J gene TRBJ2-3; 15 bases agree with TRBD2. CDR1 SGDLS and CDR2 YYNGEE come from the germline V gene. The CDR3 is made up of 16 amino acids. The V segment lost 4 bases and the J segment 8 bases; nucleotides outside the gene matches: 8. CDR3 bases: TGTGCCAGCAGCCTCGGACTAGCGGGGGGGGCTGGTACGCAGTATTTT. Its protein is CASSLGLAGGAGTQYF.

This clonotype was detected many times. V usage is TRBV7-2 and J usage is TRBJ2-2, with D perhaps TRBD1 (6 bases). The CDR3 has 15 residues. The V and J ends lost 1 base and 4 bases respectively, with 10 bases between them. Looked up from germline, CDR1 is SGHTA and CDR2 is FQGNSA. The CDR3 protein is CASSLVRGSTGELFF. In nucleotides, the CDR3 is TGTGCCAGCAGCTTAGTCAGGGGTAGCACCGGGGAGCTGTTTTTT.

This clonotype was recorded a few times. This sequence joins TRBV28 and TRBJ1-6; 8 nucleotides agree with TRBD1. CDR1 is MDHEN and CDR2 is SYDVKM in the germline V gene. The CDR3 has 15 amino acids. Losses at the gene ends were 5 bases for V and 9 bases for J; bases not matched to a gene: 9. CDR3 nucleotide sequence: TGTGCCAGCAGTCCTACGACAGGGGATGGTTCACCCCTCCACTTT. The encoded protein is CASSPTTGDGSPLHF.

The CDR3: CASSPDRGNRQQETQYF. CDR3 bases: TGTGCCAGCAGCCCAGACAGGGGGAATAGGCAGCAAGAGACCCAGTACTTC. The J gene is TRBJ2-5, the V gene TRBV7-9, with 9 nucleotides matching TRBD1. Germline V gene lookup returns CDR1 SEHNR and CDR2 FQNEAQ (reference sequence). The V and J ends lost 5 bases and 2 bases, in that order; junction bases with no gene match: 12. The CDR3 is made up of 17 amino acids.

This clonotype has just a few counts. The chain carries TRBV4-2 and TRBJ2-7; 15 nucleotides agree with TRBD2. Germline assignment: CDR1 LGHNA and CDR2 YNFKEQ. The CDR3 is 20 amino acids. With V trimmed by 0 bases and J by 6 bases, 15 bases remained unmatched. The CDR3 DNA follows: TGTGCCAGCAGCCAAGACACACCGGGACTAGCGGGAGGTAGCTCGAGCGAGCAGTACTTC. Its translation: CASSQDTPGLAGGSSSEQYF.

This chain connects TRBV3-1 to TRBJ2-3; either TRBD1 or TRBD2 may fit D (6 bases each). Germline CDR1 LGHDT, CDR2 YNNKEL (reference sequence). V lost 0 bases and J lost 2, with 15 bases in between. CDR3 length: 17 amino acids. CDR3 in DNA: TGTGCCAGCAGCCAAGAGGCCGGGGGCACGTCCACAGATACGCAGTATTTT. Protein sequence: CASSQEAGGTSTDTQYF.

The chain links TRBV29-1 to TRBJ1-1; tentatively, D is TRBD1 (5 bases). The germline gives CDR1 SQVTM, CDR2 ANQGSEA. The CDR3 loop spans 13 amino acids. With 5 bases removed from V and 1 base from J, the gap between germline ends came to 11 bases. CDR3 DNA sequence: TGCAGCGTTCGCAGGGACTGGAACACTGAAGCTTTCTTT. This gives the protein CSVRRDWNTEAFF.

The CDR3 bases are TGTGCCAGCAGTGAAGCGCTATGGGGGAGGGCAGGGGAGACCCAGTACTTC. It is translated as CASSEALWGRAGETQYF. This chain joins TRBV2 and TRBJ2-5; TRBD2 matches at 7 bases. The V gene end was trimmed by 0 bases and the J gene end by 5 bases; junction bases not matched to a gene: 12. The CDR3 consists of 17 residues. Per germline, CDR1 SNHLY and CDR2 FYNNEI.

V gene TRBV2 combines with J gene TRBJ1-4, with TRBD1 matching 8 bases. Germline CDR1 and CDR2: SNHLY and FYNNEI. With V trimmed by 7 bases and J by 8 bases, 9 bases remained unmatched. This CDR3 comprises 14 residues. CDR3 in amino acids: CASIRDRTVEKLFF. The CDR3 DNA reads as TGTGCCAGCATCAGGGACAGGACCGTCGAAAAACTGTTTTTT.

Only a few counts were recorded for this clonotype. The genes are TRBV5-6 and TRBJ1-6; D may be TRBD1 (6 bases). Germline CDR1 and CDR2: SGHDT and YYEEEE. The CDR3 runs to 14 residues. Trimming cost V 4 bases and J 16 bases, with 21 bases left between them. CDR3 coding DNA: TGTGCCAGCAGCCCGGACAGATCCCCCGTTCGGCTCCACTTT. This encodes CASSPDRSPVRLHF.